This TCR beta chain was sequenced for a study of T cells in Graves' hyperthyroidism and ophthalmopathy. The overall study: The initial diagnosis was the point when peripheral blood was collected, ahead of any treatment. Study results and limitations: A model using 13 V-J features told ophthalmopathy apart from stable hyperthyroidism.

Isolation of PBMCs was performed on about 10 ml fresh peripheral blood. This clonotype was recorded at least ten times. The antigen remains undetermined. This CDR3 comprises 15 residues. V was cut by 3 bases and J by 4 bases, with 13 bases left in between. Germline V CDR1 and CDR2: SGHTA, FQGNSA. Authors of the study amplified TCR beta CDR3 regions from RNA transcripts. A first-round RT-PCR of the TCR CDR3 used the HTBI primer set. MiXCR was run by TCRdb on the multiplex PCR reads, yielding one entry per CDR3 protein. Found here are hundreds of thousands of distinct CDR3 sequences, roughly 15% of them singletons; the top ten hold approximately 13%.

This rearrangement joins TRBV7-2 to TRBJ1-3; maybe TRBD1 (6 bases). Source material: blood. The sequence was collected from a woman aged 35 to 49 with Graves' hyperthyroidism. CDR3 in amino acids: CASSLAQGAGNTIYF. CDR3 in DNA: TGTGCCAGCAGCTTGGCACAGGGAGCAGGAAACACCATATATTTT.